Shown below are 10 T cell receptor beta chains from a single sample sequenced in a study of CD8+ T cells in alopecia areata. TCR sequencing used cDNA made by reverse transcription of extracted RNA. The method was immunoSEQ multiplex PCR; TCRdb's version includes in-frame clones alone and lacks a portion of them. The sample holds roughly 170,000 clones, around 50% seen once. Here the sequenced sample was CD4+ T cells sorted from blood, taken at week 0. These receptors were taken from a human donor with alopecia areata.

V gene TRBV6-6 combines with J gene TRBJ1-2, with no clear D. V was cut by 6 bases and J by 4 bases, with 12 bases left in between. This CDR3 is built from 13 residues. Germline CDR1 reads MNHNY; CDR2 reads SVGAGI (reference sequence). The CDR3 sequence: CASSPEGAYGYTF. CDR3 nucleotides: TGTGCCAGCAGCCCCGAGGGTGCCTATGGCTACACCTTC.

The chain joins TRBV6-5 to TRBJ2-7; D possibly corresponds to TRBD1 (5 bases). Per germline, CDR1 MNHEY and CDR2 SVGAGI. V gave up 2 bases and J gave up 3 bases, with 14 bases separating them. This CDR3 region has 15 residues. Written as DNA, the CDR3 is TGTGCCAGCAGTTACCCCACCGACAGAATCTACGAGCAGTACTTC. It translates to CASSYPTDRIYEQYF.

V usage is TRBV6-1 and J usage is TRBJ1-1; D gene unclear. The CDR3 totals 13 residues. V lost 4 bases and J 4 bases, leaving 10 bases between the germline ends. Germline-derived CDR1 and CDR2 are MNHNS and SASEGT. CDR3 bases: TGTGCCAGCAGTGTGGGTACCCCCACTGAAGCTTTCTTT. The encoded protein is CASSVGTPTEAFF.

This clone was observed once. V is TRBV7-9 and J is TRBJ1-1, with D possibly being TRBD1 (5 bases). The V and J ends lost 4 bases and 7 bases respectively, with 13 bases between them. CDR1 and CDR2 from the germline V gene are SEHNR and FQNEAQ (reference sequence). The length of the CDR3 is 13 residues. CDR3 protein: CASSSSGGYEAFF. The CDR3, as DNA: TGTGCCAGCAGCTCCAGTGGGGGGTATGAAGCTTTCTTT.

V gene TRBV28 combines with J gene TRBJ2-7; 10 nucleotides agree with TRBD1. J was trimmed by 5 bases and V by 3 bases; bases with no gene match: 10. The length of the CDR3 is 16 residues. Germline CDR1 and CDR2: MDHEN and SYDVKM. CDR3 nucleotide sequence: TGTGCCAGCAGTTTCGATCCGGGACAGGGGAGCCACGAGCAGTACTTC. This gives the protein CASSFDPGQGSHEQYF.

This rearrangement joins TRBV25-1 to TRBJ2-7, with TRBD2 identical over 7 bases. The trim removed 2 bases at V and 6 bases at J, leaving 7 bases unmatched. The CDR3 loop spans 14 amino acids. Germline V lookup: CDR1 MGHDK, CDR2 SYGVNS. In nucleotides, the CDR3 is TGTGCCAGCAGTGAAACTGGGAGGGCAGCCGAGCAGTACTTC. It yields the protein CASSETGRAAEQYF.

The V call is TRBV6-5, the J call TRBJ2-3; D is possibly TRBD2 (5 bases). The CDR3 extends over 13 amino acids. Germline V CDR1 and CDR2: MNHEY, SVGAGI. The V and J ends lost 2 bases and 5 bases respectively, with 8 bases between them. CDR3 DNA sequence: TGTGCCAGCAGTTACGGAGGAAAAGATACGCAGTATTTT. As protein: CASSYGGKDTQYF.

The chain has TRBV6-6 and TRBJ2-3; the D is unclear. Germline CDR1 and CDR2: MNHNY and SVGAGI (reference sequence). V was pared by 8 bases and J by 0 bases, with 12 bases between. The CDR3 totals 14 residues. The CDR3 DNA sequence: TGTGCCAGCCGACGGCCCGTAAGCACAGATACGCAGTATTTT. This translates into CASRRPVSTDTQYF.

The CDR3 protein is CASSSMRKGLAETQYF. CDR3 sequence (DNA): TGTGCCAGCAGCTCGATGCGAAAGGGACTAGCGGAGACCCAGTACTTC. The chain recombines TRBV7-8 with TRBJ2-5; 10 bases align to TRBD2. The CDR3 has 16 residues. V gave up 4 bases and J gave up 5 bases; unmatched junction bases: 10. CDR1 and CDR2 from the germline V gene are SGHVS and FQNEAQ.

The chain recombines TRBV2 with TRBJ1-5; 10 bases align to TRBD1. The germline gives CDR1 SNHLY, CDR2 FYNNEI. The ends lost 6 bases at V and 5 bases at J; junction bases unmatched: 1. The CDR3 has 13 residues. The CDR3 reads CASRDRGYQPQHF. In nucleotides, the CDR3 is TGTGCCAGCAGGGACAGGGGGTATCAGCCCCAGCATTTT.